A single TCR beta chain is shown here with its context. It lacks a known antigen. No qualities accompany the bases; no much larger clone lies one base away. These data belong to a study of blood T cell repertoires in COVID-19 (dated by TCRdb to about 2020). As for the study more broadly: Samples covering the acute and convalescent phases of COVID-19 were provided by collaborators in the United States, Italy and Spain. The material from the prospective study consisted of cDNA or gDNA derived from T cells, B-cell-depleted T cells, or PBMCs. The dataset comprised deeply sampled blood TCRbeta repertoires from subjects exposed to, actively infected with, or recovered from COVID-19. The repertoires were made available in a free public database intended to serve as a resource for research on the immune response to SARS-CoV-2. The samples were drawn from the first 160 participants of the ongoing ImmuneRACE study and from more than 1,000 subjects provided by 6 global collaborators. A de-identified subject ID, COVID-19 status, age in years and sex were almost always included in the sample metadata. Where available, HLA class I and class II types were taken from metadata supplied by the sample provider and were not determined by assay-based typing.

TCRbeta CDR3 regions were amplified from genomic DNA by means of the immunoSEQ Assay, a bias-controlled multiplex PCR. In the paper's pipeline: Within the assay, amplification of reference gene primers was used to estimate how many nucleated cells each sample contained. Sequence reads were collapsed and filtered to measure the absolute abundance of every unique TCRbeta CDR3 rearrangement. For each sample, productive Simpson clonality was calculated by taking the square root of Simpson's diversity index across productive rearrangements. What TCRdb holds here is the immuneACCESS table cut down to in-frame rearrangements. Part of the clones is not present; checked against another copy, under half of the missing clones reflect an unresolved V gene, and the others are unexplained. Clone size and V and J calls were adopted from that table, with D and trimming inferred from the DNA. The sample table contains fewer than 200,000 clones; only one count was recorded for around nine tenths of them. The ten largest clonotypes hold about 12% of the sample.

In Seattle, one collaborating source enrolled patients while the infection was active and tracked those patients longitudinally over the course of disease. Each collaborating institution followed its own protocols to collect whole blood in K2EDTA tubes. For TCRbeta analysis, collaborators shipped samples as frozen whole blood, isolated PBMCs, or DNA extracted from either of those sample types. What the authors observed across the whole study: How much clinical and demographic metadata was included differed by source and by participant, and the metadata was provided uncurated.

Material: peripheral blood. The receptor's source is an older woman with COVID-19, enrolled during active disease.

The sequenced DNA is TGTGCCAGCAGCTTATTTAGCGACAGCACAGATACGCAGTATTTT. Its protein is CASSLFSDSTDTQYF. Recombination joined TRBV11-3 with TRBJ2-3; TRBD2 is a weak D gene call, 5 bases matching. The CDR3, from cysteine to phenylalanine, totals 15 residues. Only the CDR3 DNA stays, 45 bases, in frame from base 1. Trimming at the junction amounts to 2 bases on V and 0 bases on J, and the germline ends lie 9 bases apart. CDR1 and CDR2, per the germline V gene, are SGHNT and YENEEA.